This T cell receptor beta chain originates from a study of regulatory T cells. Amplification used 52 TRBV primers and 13 TRBJ primers. The assay was immunoSEQ multiplex PCR, and TCRdb's table has in-frame clones only and misses some. Of some 17,000 clones listed, more than 85% are singletons. Trimming pared 0 bases from V and 3 bases from J, leaving 13 bases between. The CDR3 runs to 16 residues. Germline V gives CDR1 SEHNR, CDR2 FQNEAQ (reference sequence). This sequence originates from a person aged 18 to 35 with CD3G deficiency. The sequencing sample was made of CD8+ T cells sorted from blood. This rearrangement joins TRBV7-9 to TRBJ2-3, with D unclear. CDR3 coding DNA: TGTGCCAGCAGCTTAGCTGCGTGGAAACAGACAGATACGCAGTATTTT. Its protein is CASSLAAWKQTDTQYF.